The sequence of this TCR beta chain was determined in a study of Graves' ophthalmopathy and Graves' hyperthyroidism. Beta-chain TCR CDR3 regions were amplified from RNA transcripts. The workflow started with a first-round RT-PCR run with HTBI primers and then moved on to a second-round multiplex PCR. TCRdb called the multiplex PCR reads again in MiXCR, with one record for every CDR3 protein. The data contain 580,000 or so distinct CDR3 sequences, under 45% of them seen just once; the ten biggest clones take up about 4.2%. Study results and caveats: Among expanded thyroid clonotypes above 0.001 frequency, most also occurred in blood. Ophthalmopathy progression cases were predicted by the model with roughly 70% sensitivity and 72.22% specificity.

This clonotype came up many times. The antigen remains unidentified. Thyroid ultrasound, orbital computed tomography, TRAb, serum thyroxine and clinical symptoms formed the basis of diagnosis. Germline V lookup: CDR1 DFQATT, CDR2 SNEGSKA (reference sequence). Trimming shortened V by 3 bases and J by 2 bases, and 8 bases separated the two germline ends. The CDR3 is 12 residues long. The origin of this receptor is an adult man with Graves' hyperthyroidism. The chain links TRBV20-1 to TRBJ2-7; no clear D gene. The sample taken for sequencing was peripheral blood or thyroid tissue (not recorded which). The CDR3 DNA sequence: TGCAGTGCTAGGGTTGGAACCTACGAGCAGTACTTC. Amino acids: CSARVGTYEQYF.